These T cell receptor beta chains were read from a single sample in a study of T-cell memory formation after mild COVID-19. TCRdb used MiXCR to reprocess the 5' RACE reads, holding one entry per CDR3 protein. The table lists roughly 170,000 distinct CDR3 sequences, around 21% of them singletons, with more than 20% in the top ten. Material for sequencing was PBMCs or a T cell subset sorted from them (not recorded which). Receptor source: an adult woman who had mild COVID-19 (a few samples of this study predate the infection). Cell type and time point are not known. The CDR3 runs from the conserved cysteine through the conserved F or W. A D gene is named only where the DNA matches it firmly. Size is stated for part of the rows, as once, few or many counts, or as a class when the clone is expanded.

CASSPNPGQGNEQYF,TGTGCCAGCAGCCCCAACCCGGGACAGGGGAACGAGCAGTACTTC,many,TRBV7-2,TRBJ2-7,TRBD1
CASSLPDRVAGELFF,TGTGCCAGCAGTTTGCCGGACAGGGTGGCCGGGGAGCTGTTTTTT,NA,TRBV12-3/TRBV12-4,TRBJ2-2,TRBD1
CASSSGAPIYGYTF,TGTGCCAGCAGCTCGGGGGCACCCATCTATGGCTACACCTTC,few,TRBV7-9,TRBJ1-2,NA
CASSVGGGGAYEQYF,TGTGCCAGCAGCGTAGGCGGTGGGGGGGCCTACGAGCAGTACTTC,NA,TRBV9,TRBJ2-7,TRBD2
CASSVAGPYYEQYF,TGTGCCAGCAGCGTAGCGGGTCCTTACTACGAGCAGTACTTC,NA,TRBV9,TRBJ2-7,NA
CASSYGLAFF,TGTGCCAGCAGTTACGGCCTAGCTTTCTTT,NA,TRBV12-3/TRBV12-4,TRBJ1-1,NA
CASSLFGEPQHF,TGTGCCAGCAGCTTGTTCGGGGAGCCCCAGCATTTT,few,TRBV7-9,TRBJ1-5,NA
CATSDPGTSSYEQYF,TGTGCCACCAGTGACCCCGGGACTTCCTCCTACGAGCAGTACTTC,NA,TRBV24-1,TRBJ2-7,NA
CASSLDSWGYTF,TGTGCCAGCAGCTTGGACAGTTGGGGCTACACCTTC,NA,TRBV13,TRBJ1-2,NA
CASSLDPGGNTGELFF,TGTGCCAGCAGCTTAGATCCGGGGGGGAACACCGGGGAGCTGTTTTTT,few,TRBV11-3,TRBJ2-2,TRBD2
CASSANGASGNTIYF,TGTGCCAGCAGCGCAAATGGGGCCTCTGGAAACACCATATATTTT,NA,TRBV13,TRBJ1-3,NA
CASSLAGTGRFGYTF,TGTGCCAGCAGCTTAGCCGGGACAGGTCGCTTTGGCTACACCTTC,few,TRBV7-9,TRBJ1-2,TRBD1
CASSQVYGTTNYEQYF,TGCGCCAGCAGCCAAGTCTACGGGACTACCAACTACGAGCAGTACTTC,many,TRBV4-1,TRBJ2-7,TRBD2
CASSLGGARDQPQHF,TGTGCCAGCAGCTTAGGGGGGGCGAGAGATCAGCCCCAGCATTTT,few,TRBV7-9,TRBJ1-5,NA
CASSSGGLGDTQYF,TGTGCCAGCAGCTCCGGGGGGCTTGGAGATACGCAGTATTTT,NA,TRBV9,TRBJ2-3,NA
CASSTLTSGGAGTQYF,TGTGCCAGCAGCACCCTGACTAGCGGGGGGGCGGGGACCCAGTACTTC,NA,TRBV7-8,TRBJ2-5,TRBD2
CSVEEPGKSYEQYF,TGCAGCGTTGAAGAACCAGGCAAATCCTACGAGCAGTACTTC,NA,TRBV29-1,TRBJ2-7,NA
CASSPLAASNQPQHF,TGTGCCAGCAGCCCTCTAGCAGCTAGCAATCAGCCCCAGCATTTT,few,TRBV4-2,TRBJ1-5,NA
CASSSDRGIQGRETQYF,TGTGCCAGCAGCTCGGACAGGGGGATCCAAGGTCGAGAGACCCAGTACTTC,NA,TRBV7-6,TRBJ2-5,TRBD1
CSVGGTGGDEAFF,TGCAGCGTTGGAGGAACAGGGGGCGATGAAGCTTTCTTT,NA,TRBV29-1,TRBJ1-1,TRBD1
CASSEAESTPYNEQFF,TGTGCCAGCAGTGAAGCGGAGAGTACCCCCTACAATGAGCAGTTCTTC,NA,TRBV6-1,TRBJ2-1,NA
CAISEAGATEAFF,TGTGCCATCAGTGAGGCAGGGGCTACTGAAGCTTTCTTT,NA,TRBV10-3,TRBJ1-1,NA
CASSPESAANYGYTF,TGTGCCAGCAGCCCGGAGAGTGCTGCTAACTATGGCTACACCTTC,few,TRBV12-3/TRBV12-4,TRBJ1-2,NA
CASSLSDRSGNTIYF,TGTGCCAGCAGCTTGTCTGACAGGTCTGGAAACACCATATATTTT,NA,TRBV7-8,TRBJ1-3,NA
CASSPPTGSNTGELFF,TGTGCCAGCAGTCCTCCGACAGGGAGCAACACCGGGGAGCTGTTTTTT,NA,TRBV27,TRBJ2-2,TRBD1
CASSPGYTTFTDTQYF,TGTGCCAGCAGCCCCGGCTATACTACTTTCACAGATACGCAGTATTTT,few,TRBV11-2,TRBJ2-3,NA
CATLEHEQFF,TGTGCCACTCTAGAGCATGAGCAGTTCTTC,NA,TRBV7-9,TRBJ2-1,NA
CASSLGSGHQADGYTF,TGTGCCAGCAGCTTAGGTTCGGGTCATCAAGCAGATGGCTACACCTTC,few,TRBV7-9,TRBJ1-2,NA
CASSRRTSGRENIQYF,TGTGCCAGCAGCCGACGGACTAGCGGGAGAGAAAACATTCAGTACTTC,NA,TRBV11-1,TRBJ2-4,TRBD2
CATSSVDRGFSPLHF,TGTGCCACCAGCAGCGTCGACAGGGGGTTTTCACCCCTCCACTTT,NA,TRBV15,TRBJ1-6,TRBD1
CSARQGLGNTEAFF,TGCAGCGCTCGACAGGGGCTTGGTAACACTGAAGCTTTCTTT,few,TRBV29-1,TRBJ1-1,TRBD1
CASSPTGGGGSYNEQFF,TGTGCCAGCAGCCCAACAGGTGGCGGGGGCTCCTACAATGAGCAGTTCTTC,NA,TRBV5-4,TRBJ2-1,TRBD2
CASSQVPIAGAGVGTDTQYF,TGTGCCAGCAGCCAAGTGCCAATAGCGGGAGCTGGCGTTGGGACAGATACGCAGTATTTT,few,TRBV4-2,TRBJ2-3,TRBD2
CASSITGTQGEQYF,TGTGCCAGCAGCATAACCGGGACCCAGGGAGAGCAGTACTTC,few,TRBV7-9,TRBJ2-7,NA
CASSQGAVANYGYTF,TGCGCCAGCAGCCAAGGAGCGGTCGCTAACTATGGCTACACCTTC,few,TRBV4-1,TRBJ1-2,NA
CASSHRETGRYQETQYF,TGTGCCAGCAGCCACAGAGAGACAGGTCGTTACCAAGAGACCCAGTACTTC,few,TRBV3-1,TRBJ2-5,NA
CASSPSAGGGDTQYF,TGTGCCAGCAGTCCGTCGGCGGGAGGAGGGGATACGCAGTATTTT,few,TRBV12-3/TRBV12-4,TRBJ2-3,TRBD2
CASSEPYNEQFF,TGTGCCAGCAGTGAGCCCTACAATGAGCAGTTCTTC,NA,TRBV6-1,TRBJ2-1,NA
CASSFERSGAKNIQYF,TGTGCCAGCAGCTTCGAGAGGTCTGGAGCCAAAAACATTCAGTACTTC,few,TRBV11-1,TRBJ2-4,NA
CASRMTGELFF,TGTGCCAGCAGGATGACCGGGGAGCTGTTTTTT,NA,TRBV6-5,TRBJ2-2,NA
CASRSSGTNPYEQYF,TGTGCCAGCAGGTCCTCCGGGACCAACCCCTACGAGCAGTACTTC,few,TRBV5-5,TRBJ2-7,NA
CASSLRDSSIHEQYF,TGTGCCAGCAGCTTAAGGGATTCCTCGATCCACGAGCAGTACTTC,NA,TRBV7-8,TRBJ2-7,NA
CASTDRVDGYTF,TGTGCCAGCACCGACAGGGTCGATGGCTACACCTTC,NA,TRBV12-3/TRBV12-4,TRBJ1-2,TRBD1
CASSRGVTEAFF,TGCGCCAGCAGCCGCGGGGTTACTGAAGCTTTCTTT,NA,TRBV4-1,TRBJ1-1,NA
CASSVDGLPGNTIYF,TGTGCCAGCAGCGTAGATGGGTTACCTGGAAACACCATATATTTT,few,TRBV9,TRBJ1-3,NA
CATSRGANTGELFF,TGTGCCACCAGCAGAGGGGCGAACACCGGGGAGCTGTTTTTT,few,TRBV15,TRBJ2-2,NA
CASSLVAGGLETQYF,TGCGCCAGCAGCTTGGTGGCAGGGGGCTTGGAGACCCAGTACTTC,few,TRBV5-1,TRBJ2-5,TRBD1
CASARLNSNQPQHF,TGTGCCAGCGCCAGACTGAATAGCAATCAGCCCCAGCATTTT,few,TRBV2,TRBJ1-5,NA
CASSMGQYNEQFF,TGTGCCAGCAGCATGGGACAGTACAATGAGCAGTTCTTC,few,TRBV5-6,TRBJ2-1,TRBD1
CASSPRLPGTGLNYGYTF,TGTGCCAGCAGCCCAAGACTACCTGGGACAGGGCTTAACTATGGCTACACCTTC,NA,TRBV7-2,TRBJ1-2,TRBD1
CASSLSTGGAGGYTF,TGTGCCAGCAGTTTATCTACAGGGGGCGCGGGGGGCTACACCTTC,NA,TRBV27,TRBJ1-2,TRBD1
CASSNPGLFYEQYF,TGTGCCAGCAGCAATCCGGGACTTTTCTACGAGCAGTACTTC,NA,TRBV6-5,TRBJ2-7,NA
CASSYSTGSQPQHF,TGTGCCAGCAGTTACTCGACGGGGAGTCAGCCCCAGCATTTT,NA,TRBV6-6,TRBJ1-5,NA